This TCR beta chain was profiled in a study of T cell responses to AZD1222 COVID-19 vaccine. Study results and limitations: Regions 160-218 and 743-854 dominated among vaccine-associated CD4 TCRs spanning spike. Repertoire sampling was restricted to post-peak T cell response timepoints. Spike-specific TCR breadth and depth went up after people got two AZD1222 doses. Unmutated variant regions reportedly attract nearly half of all spike-specific TCRs.

Concerning this clone itself: What it recognizes is unknown.

Generated by immunoSEQ multiplex PCR, the TCRdb table keeps only in-frame clones and is missing some. The data show about 100,000 clones, 85% to 90% seen once. The CDR3 runs 14 residues. Per the germline V gene, CDR1 is LNHDA and CDR2 is SQIVND (reference sequence). Trimming cost V 7 bases and J 1 base, with 10 bases left between them. The material was peripheral blood, obtained on day 0 of AZD1222 vaccination. The clonotype was recovered from an adult in good health. The rearrangement links TRBV19 to TRBJ2-2; a weak D match, TRBD1 (5 bases). CDR3 sequence: CASKQAVNTGELFF. The CDR3 nucleotides read TGTGCCAGTAAACAGGCTGTGAACACCGGGGAGCTGTTTTTT. Supplemented by reference TRBV19 and TRBJ2-2, the full variable domain reads DGGITQSPKYLFRKEGQNVTLSCEQNLNHDAMYWYRQDPGQGLRLIYYSQIVNDFQKGDIAEGYSVSREKKESFPLTVTSAQKNPTAFYLCASKQAVNTGELFFGEGSRLTVL.